This T cell receptor (beta chain) was identified in a study of read filtering for tumor transcriptome and immune sequencing. Between the trimmed V and J ends, which lost 7 bases and 2 bases, there was a span of 15 bases. The CDR3 loop spans 13 amino acids. Germline CDR1 reads DFQATT; CDR2 reads SNEGSKA (reference sequence). Molecular barcoded adaptors covering alpha/delta and beta/gamma chains were used on roughly 370 ng RNA. TCRdb independently ran MiXCR on the reads; one entry per CDR3 protein. Of over 45,000 distinct CDR3 sequences in the sample, around a fifth are singletons; the top ten hold approximately 18%.

The sequence came from a donor aged 40 or over with multiple myeloma. The J gene is TRBJ2-7, the V gene TRBV20-1, with D possibly being TRBD2 (5 bases). The sequencing input was a population of CD138-negative cells sorted from bone marrow. CDR3 nucleotide sequence: TGCAGTGTTGGAGGCGCGCCCCCCTACGAGCAGTACTTC. It is translated as CSVGGAPPYEQYF.